Presented here are 28 T cell receptor beta chains from one specimen sequenced in a study of cytomegalovirus exposure and HLA in healthy donors. Vbeta (60) and Jbeta (13) primers were used in the PCR. Sequenced by immunoSEQ multiplex PCR; TCRdb stores in-frame clones only, minus some. This sample has 200,000 or so clones, with 60% to 80% found just once. Sequencing was carried out using PBMCs. All receptors come from a male donor in good health and CMV-seronegative.

This clone was recorded only once. This sequence joins TRBV6-6 and TRBJ2-3; D is undetermined. Trimming took 0 bases from V and 0 from J, leaving 10 bases between them. Germline V gene sequence: CDR1 MNHNY, CDR2 SVGAGI (reference sequence). The length of the CDR3 is 16 residues. CDR3 bases: TGTGCCAGCAGTTACTCCTCGGTGGAGAGCACAGATACGCAGTATTTT. It encodes CASSYSSVESTDTQYF.

J is TRBJ2-7 and V is TRBV7-2; 11 positions agree with TRBD2. The CDR3 runs to 15 residues. Looked up from germline, CDR1 is SGHTA and CDR2 is FQGNSA. The trim removed 5 bases at V and 3 bases at J, leaving 6 bases unmatched. The CDR3 DNA sequence: TGTGCCAGCAGCCCCTCTAGCGGGAGGCTCTACGAGCAGTACTTC. Amino acids: CASSPSSGRLYEQYF.

The CDR3 reads CASSSSGRAFEQFF. The CDR3 region has the DNA TGTGCCAGCAGCTCTAGCGGGAGGGCCTTTGAGCAGTTCTTC. V usage is TRBV7-9 and J usage is TRBJ2-1, with TRBD2 matching 12 bases. V shed 4 bases, J shed 9 bases, and the junction held 4 bases outside the gene matches. The CDR3 runs to 14 residues. CDR1 and CDR2 (germline): SEHNR, FQNEAQ (reference sequence). The entire variable domain, with the rest obtained from reference TRBV7-9 and TRBJ2-1, is as follows: DTGVSQNPRHKITKRGQNVTFRCDPISEHNRLYWYRQTLGQGPEFLTYFQNEAQLEKSRLLSDRFSAERPKGSFSTLEIQRTEQGDSAMYLCASSSSGRAFEQFFGPGTRLTVL.

The chain employs TRBV4-2 and TRBJ2-2, with 11 nucleotides matching TRBD2. Trimming took 1 base from V and 0 from J; bases not matched to a gene: 10. The CDR3 is 20 residues long. The germline V gene has CDR1 LGHNA and CDR2 YNFKEQ. CDR3 amino acids: CASSQVPPLAGGTNTGELFF. The CDR3 DNA follows: TGTGCCAGCAGCCAAGTCCCCCCCCTAGCGGGAGGAACGAACACCGGGGAGCTGTTTTTT.

This chain uses TRBV6-5 with TRBJ1-4; perhaps TRBD1 as D (5 bases). V lost 7 bases, J lost 0 bases, and 12 bases lay in between. The CDR3 sequence is 15 residues long. In germline, CDR1 is MNHEY, CDR2 SVGAGI. The CDR3 reads CASNPGPATNEKLFF. The CDR3 nucleotides are TGTGCCAGCAACCCAGGGCCCGCAACTAATGAAAAACTGTTTTTT.

J is TRBJ2-5 and V is TRBV14; tentative D call: TRBD2 (7 bases). Per germline, CDR1 SGHDN and CDR2 FVKESK. The V gene lost 1 base and the J gene lost 4 bases, with 16 bases spanning the gap. The CDR3 loop spans 16 amino acids. The CDR3 coding sequence is TGTGCCAGCAGCCAAGTGGCGGGGGCTGGGGGAGAGACCCAGTACTTC. As protein: CASSQVAGAGGETQYF.

The chain uses TRBV2 and TRBJ2-2; 7 nucleotides match TRBD2. V was clipped by 8 bases and J by 4 bases; unmatched bases: 10. The CDR3 consists of 15 residues. Germline CDR1 is SNHLY and CDR2 is FYNNEI. CDR3: CASGGGAGSTGELFF. The CDR3, as DNA: TGTGCCAGCGGGGGGGGAGCGGGGTCCACCGGGGAGCTGTTTTTT.

This chain connects TRBV10-3 to TRBJ2-7; TRBD1 agrees at 9 bases. Unmatched junction bases numbered 8, after V lost 4 bases and J lost 1 base. The CDR3 has 16 amino acids. Germline loops: CDR1 ENHRY, CDR2 SYGVKD. The CDR3 nucleotides are TGTGCCATCAGTGGGCTTCCGGGACAGGGTTCCTACGAGCAGTACTTC. As protein: CAISGLPGQGSYEQYF.

Worth noting for this clone: The identical CDR3 is also encoded by other nucleotide sequences in the sample. This chain joins TRBV9 and TRBJ2-3, with TRBD2 matching over 10 bases. The CDR3 has 14 residues. CDR1 is SGDLS, CDR2 YYNGEE, per germline. After removal of 3 bases from V and 5 bases from J, the junction contained 3 bases not matched to a gene. The DNA for the CDR3 is TGTGCCAGCAGCGCTAGCGGGAGATTAGATACGCAGTATTTT. It specifies CASSASGRLDTQYF.

This clone was seen a handful of times. The gene calls are TRBV5-1 and TRBJ2-3, with a tentative D call TRBD2 (6 bases). Between the trimmed V and J ends, which lost 5 bases and 1 base, there was a span of 11 bases. The CDR3 is 14 amino acids. CDR1 is SGHRS, CDR2 YFSETQ, per germline. CDR3 nucleotide sequence: TGCGCCAGCAGGTATGCTAGCGGCACAGATACGCAGTATTTT. Translated: CASRYASGTDTQYF.

The V call is TRBV28, the J call TRBJ2-3; 7 bases align to TRBD2. Unmatched junction bases numbered 1, after V lost 4 bases and J lost 6 bases. CDR3 size: 12 residues. The germline CDR1 and CDR2 sequences are MDHEN and SYDVKM. The CDR3 nucleotides are TGTGCCAGCAGTTGGGGGGGGGATACGCAGTATTTT. Translation gives CASSWGGDTQYF. The whole variable domain, remainder taken from reference TRBV28 and TRBJ2-3, is DVKVTQSSRYLVKRTGEKVFLECVQDMDHENMFWYRQDPGLGLRLIYFSYDVKMKEKGDIPEGYSVSREKKERFSLILESASTNQTSMYLCASSWGGDTQYFGPGTRLTVL.

The V call is TRBV19, the J call TRBJ2-7; TRBD1 matches at 7 bases. J gave up 5 bases and V 5 bases, and 6 bases lay outside the gene matches. Germline-derived CDR1 and CDR2 are LNHDA and SQIVND (reference sequence). There are 13 residues in the CDR3. CDR3 sequence: CASSPPDRDEQYF. CDR3 DNA: TGTGCCAGTAGTCCTCCTGACAGGGACGAGCAGTACTTC. Supplemented by reference TRBV19 and TRBJ2-7, the full variable domain reads DGGITQSPKYLFRKEGQNVTLSCEQNLNHDAMYWYRQDPGQGLRLIYYSQIVNDFQKGDIAEGYSVSREKKESFPLTVTSAQKNPTAFYLCASSPPDRDEQYFGPGTRLTVT.

This clone was observed a few times. The chain couples TRBV5-4 to TRBJ2-5, with 9 bases aligning to TRBD1. Germline assignment: CDR1 SGHNT and CDR2 YYREEE (reference sequence). The J segment lost 2 bases and the V segment lost 4 bases, leaving 6 bases of the junction unmatched. CDR3 size: 15 residues. The CDR3 DNA reads as TGTGCCAGCAGCCCAACCGACAGGGGGCAAGAGACCCAGTACTTC. Amino acid sequence: CASSPTDRGQETQYF.

CDR3 sequence (DNA): TGTGCCAGCAGCTTAGATAACTACAGGGGCGAGCAGTACTTC. Translated, it gives CASSLDNYRGEQYF. The rearrangement links TRBV11-2 to TRBJ2-7; 7 nucleotides align to TRBD1. CDR1 and CDR2 (germline): SGHAT, FQNNGV. With V trimmed by 0 bases and J by 6 bases, 5 bases remained unmatched. CDR3 length: 14 residues.

The V gene is TRBV7-9, the J gene TRBJ2-1; the match to TRBD1 covers 8 bases. Germline trimming cut 5 bases from V and 3 bases from J; bases unmatched to any gene: 6. Germline V lookup: CDR1 SEHNR, CDR2 FQNEAQ (reference sequence). CDR3 size: 15 residues. The CDR3 DNA follows: TGTGCCAGCAGCCCACGGACAGGGAACTACAATGAGCAGTTCTTC. It encodes CASSPRTGNYNEQFF. Full variable domain (missing parts from reference TRBV7-9 and TRBJ2-1): DTGVSQNPRHKITKRGQNVTFRCDPISEHNRLYWYRQTLGQGPEFLTYFQNEAQLEKSRLLSDRFSAERPKGSFSTLEIQRTEQGDSAMYLCASSPRTGNYNEQFFGPGTRLTVL.

The rearrangement uses TRBV6-4 and TRBJ2-3, with D possibly being TRBD2 (5 bases). The CDR3 extends over 14 amino acids. Germline loops: CDR1 MRHNA, CDR2 SNTAGT. Trimming took 8 bases from V and 2 from J, leaving 14 bases between them. The CDR3 coding sequence is TGTGCCAGCTCAAGCGGAGACGACACAGATACGCAGTATTTT. Protein product: CASSSGDDTDTQYF.

This clone appeared a single time. The rearrangement links TRBV18 to TRBJ2-4; D might be TRBD2 (6 bases). Germline V lookup: CDR1 KGHSH, CDR2 LQKENI. Trimming removed 3 bases at V and 6 bases at J, with 6 bases between. The CDR3 has 12 amino acids. Written as DNA, the CDR3 is TGTGCCAGCTCACCCGGGGGAAACATTCAGTACTTC. Translating it yields CASSPGGNIQYF.

The genes are TRBV19 and TRBJ2-7; 13 bases are shared with TRBD2. This CDR3 region has 18 residues. Unmatched junction bases numbered 12, after V lost 5 bases and J lost 2 bases. Per the germline V gene, CDR1 is LNHDA and CDR2 is SQIVND (reference sequence). The CDR3 sequence is CASSPRTSGSLRAYEQYF. CDR3 nucleotide sequence: TGTGCCAGTAGTCCGAGGACTAGCGGGAGTCTTAGGGCCTACGAGCAGTACTTC. The full variable domain, in which reference TRBV19 and TRBJ2-7 provide the parts outside the CDR3, is DGGITQSPKYLFRKEGQNVTLSCEQNLNHDAMYWYRQDPGQGLRLIYYSQIVNDFQKGDIAEGYSVSREKKESFPLTVTSAQKNPTAFYLCASSPRTSGSLRAYEQYFGPGTRLTVT.

This clone was picked up a small number of times. V usage is TRBV19 and J usage is TRBJ1-1, with a tentative D call TRBD1 (6 bases). V lost 3 bases to trimming and J lost 8 bases, with 7 bases between them. Germline CDR1 LNHDA, CDR2 SQIVND (reference sequence). The CDR3 sequence is 11 residues long. The CDR3 sequence: CASSMRGEAFF. The CDR3 region has the DNA TGTGCCAGTAGTATGAGGGGGGAAGCTTTCTTT.

This rearrangement joins TRBV19 to TRBJ1-5, with D possibly being TRBD1 (5 bases). The CDR3 covers 13 residues. Germline CDR1 and CDR2: LNHDA and SQIVND (reference sequence). The V end was cut by 3 bases, the J end by 7 bases, with 10 bases between. This CDR3 reads CASSMGLAQPQHF. CDR3 bases: TGTGCCAGTAGTATGGGGCTAGCGCAGCCCCAGCATTTT.

The rearrangement links TRBV28 to TRBJ2-3; 7 nucleotides agree with TRBD2. Trimming removed 6 bases from V and 6 bases from J; junction bases left unmatched: 12. The V gene's germline CDR1 is MDHEN and CDR2 SYDVKM. This CDR3 has 15 residues. In DNA, the CDR3 is TGTGCCAGCAGCCCCCCGGGAGGACTTATGGATACGCAGTATTTT. It is translated as CASSPPGGLMDTQYF. The full variable domain, completed using reference TRBV28 and TRBJ2-3, is DVKVTQSSRYLVKRTGEKVFLECVQDMDHENMFWYRQDPGLGLRLIYFSYDVKMKEKGDIPEGYSVSREKKERFSLILESASTNQTSMYLCASSPPGGLMDTQYFGPGTRLTVL.

The chain uses TRBV30 and TRBJ1-2, with D hard to call. The V gene's germline CDR1 is GTSNPN and CDR2 SVGIG (reference sequence). Between the trimmed V and J ends, which lost 3 bases and 0 bases, there was a span of 8 bases. The length of the CDR3 is 13 residues. The CDR3 region is CAWRQYANYGYTF. The CDR3 DNA sequence: TGTGCCTGGAGACAGTATGCTAACTATGGCTACACCTTC.

This clone was seen a handful of times. Different DNA sequences within this sample yield the same CDR3. The genes are TRBV7-6 and TRBJ2-2; 10 bases match TRBD2. After removal of 1 base from V and 4 bases from J, the junction contained 0 bases not matched to a gene. The CDR3 runs to 15 residues. Germline V gene data show CDR1 as SGHVS and CDR2 as FNYEAQ. The CDR3 bases are TGTGCCAGCAGCTTAGGGACTAGCGGCACCGGGGAGCTGTTTTTT. Its protein is CASSLGTSGTGELFF.

The V gene is TRBV29-1, the J gene TRBJ2-2; no clear D gene. The ends were cut back, 6 bases at V and 7 bases at J, with 9 bases in the middle. The V gene's germline CDR1 is SQVTM and CDR2 ANQGSEA. This CDR3 comprises 11 residues. The CDR3 nucleotides are TGCAGCGTGCTTTTCGGCGGGGAGCTGTTTTTT. Protein product: CSVLFGGELFF.

This clone was observed a handful of times. This rearrangement joins TRBV5-4 to TRBJ2-2, with D perhaps matching TRBD2 (6 bases). Trimming stripped 4 bases from V and 8 bases from J, with 21 bases between. Germline V gene data show CDR1 as SGHNT and CDR2 as YYREEE (reference sequence). This CDR3 comprises 16 residues. The CDR3: CASSPGLEGGRGELFF. CDR3 in DNA: TGTGCCAGCAGCCCGGGGCTGGAAGGAGGGCGGGGGGAGCTGTTTTTT.

For the CDR3, the DNA is TGTGCCAGCAGCGTAGCTACGAAGGGGGGGCTAGCTAACCACAATGAGCAGTTCTTC. It is translated as CASSVATKGGLANHNEQFF. The rearrangement links TRBV9 to TRBJ2-1; TRBD2 is a possible D gene (7 bases). The CDR3 spans 19 residues. Germline values: CDR1 SGDLS, CDR2 YYNGEE. The V and J ends lost 0 bases and 5 bases respectively, with 24 bases between them.

The chain carries TRBV7-9 and TRBJ1-1; D is unresolved. The V gene lost 4 bases and the J gene lost 5 bases, with 8 bases spanning the gap. In germline, CDR1 is SEHNR, CDR2 FQNEAQ (reference sequence). The CDR3 sequence is 12 residues long. The CDR3 DNA reads as TGTGCCAGCAGCTCAGCTTATACTGAAGCTTTCTTT. Its protein product is CASSSAYTEAFF.

The chain is built from TRBV28 and TRBJ2-1, with TRBD2 matching 11 bases. The CDR3 contains 13 residues. The ends lost 3 bases at V and 13 bases at J; junction bases unmatched: 5. CDR1 and CDR2 from the germline V gene are MDHEN and SYDVKM. The DNA of the CDR3 is TGTGCCAGCAGTTTGGGTAGCGGGAGGGCCCAGTTCTTC. Translating gives CASSLGSGRAQFF.